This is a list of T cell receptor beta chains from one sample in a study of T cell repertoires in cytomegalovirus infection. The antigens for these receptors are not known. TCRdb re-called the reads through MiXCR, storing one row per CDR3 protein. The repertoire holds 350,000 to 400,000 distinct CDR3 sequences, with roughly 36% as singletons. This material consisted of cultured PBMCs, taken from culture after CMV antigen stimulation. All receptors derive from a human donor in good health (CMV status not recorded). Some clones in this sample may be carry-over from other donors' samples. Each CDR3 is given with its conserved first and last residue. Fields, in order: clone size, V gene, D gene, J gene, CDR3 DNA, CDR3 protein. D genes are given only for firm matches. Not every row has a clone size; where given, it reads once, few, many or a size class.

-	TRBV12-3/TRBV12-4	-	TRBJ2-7	TGTGCCAGCAGTCCCTGGCGCGAGCAGTACTTC	CASSPWREQYF
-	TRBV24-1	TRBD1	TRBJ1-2	TGTGCCACCGAGAAGGGACAGGAGCAAGGCTACACCTTC	CATEKGQEQGYTF
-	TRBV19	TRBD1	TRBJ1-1	TGTGCCAGTAGGCCTCAGGGGGCCCTGATGAACACTGAAGCTTTCTTT	CASRPQGALMNTEAFF
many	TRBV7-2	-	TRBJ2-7	TGTGCCAGCAGCTACGGTCCGTACGAGCAGTACTTC	CASSYGPYEQYF
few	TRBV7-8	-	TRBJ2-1	TGTGCCAGCAGCTTAGCGCATGGGGGCGGTGAGCAGTTCTTC	CASSLAHGGGEQFF
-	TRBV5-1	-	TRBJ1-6	TGCGCCAGCAGGGTGGAGACAGCTAATTCACCCCTCCACTTT	CASRVETANSPLHF
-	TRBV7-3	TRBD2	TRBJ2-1	TGTGCCAGCAGGAAACCGGGACTAGCGGGACGGAATGAGCAGTTCTTC	CASRKPGLAGRNEQFF
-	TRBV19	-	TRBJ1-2	TGTGCCAGTAGTATTACCGGGTTCTATGGCTACACCTTC	CASSITGFYGYTF
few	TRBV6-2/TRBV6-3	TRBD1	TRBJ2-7	TGTGCCAGCAGTTACTCCGGACAGGGGGATCCCTACGAGCAGTACTTC	CASSYSGQGDPYEQYF
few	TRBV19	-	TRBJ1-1	TGTGCCAGTAGTATAAGGGGGGTGGGTCCGGACACTGAAGCTTTCTTT	CASSIRGVGPDTEAFF
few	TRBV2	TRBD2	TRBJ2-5	TGTGCCAGCACTGAAGGGAGGGAAGAGACCCAGTACTTC	CASTEGREETQYF
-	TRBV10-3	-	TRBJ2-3	TGTGCCATCAGTGATATAACAGATACGCAGTATTTT	CAISDITDTQYF
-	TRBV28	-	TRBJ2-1	TGTGCCAGCAGGTTATACAATGAGCAGTTCTTC	CASRLYNEQFF
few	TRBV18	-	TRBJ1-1	TGTGCCAGCTCACCACTAGACTATGGACAGAAGAACACTGAAGCTTTCTTT	CASSPLDYGQKNTEAFF
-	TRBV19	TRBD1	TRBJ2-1	TGTGCCAGTAGTGGACAGGGTGGCAACAATGAGCAGTTCTTC	CASSGQGGNNEQFF